Below are 2 T cell receptor beta chains sequenced from a single sample in a study of blood T cells in healthy people across ages. A second PCR of about 7 to 12 cycles used a sample-barcoded 5' primer and a J-beta primer mix. TCRdb reanalysed the 5' RACE reads using MiXCR and keeps one entry per CDR3 protein. Of approximately 800,000 distinct CDR3 sequences in the sample, 55% to 70% were seen once. The source material was blood. These receptors originate from a young man in good health.

This clonotype was seen only once. The chain has TRBV12-3 or TRBV12-4 and TRBJ2-1; TRBD1 might be the D (5 bases). The CDR3 length is 16 residues. Trimming shortened V by 3 bases and J by 3 bases, and 15 bases separated the two germline ends. CDR3 DNA: TGTGCCAGCAGTTTTTCGACAGTGGGGAACTACAATGAGCAGTTCTTC. Translated, it gives CASSFSTVGNYNEQFF.

The rearrangement joins TRBV20-1 to TRBJ1-6; D is ambiguous. V shed 2 bases and J shed 7 bases, with 12 bases lying between them. CDR3 size: 14 residues. CDR1 and CDR2 (germline): DFQATT, SNEGSKA (reference sequence). The CDR3 sequence: CSARRAERNSPLHF. CDR3 DNA sequence: TGCAGTGCTAGAAGAGCCGAACGCAATTCACCCCTCCACTTT.